This TCR beta chain was captured in a study of shared clonotypes between healthy human individuals. Naive CD8 isolation took CD45RO-negative cells positively selected for CCR7 and excluded terminally differentiated effector memory CD45RA+ cells. The CDR3 is 13 residues long. V was cut by 6 bases and J by 6 bases, with 15 bases left in between. Germline assignment: CDR1 KGHSH and CDR2 LQKENI. Method: immunoSEQ multiplex PCR; TCRdb's copy keeps in-frame clones and lacks some. The sample has hundreds of thousands of clones, 85% to 95% seen once; the top ten hold approximately 0.11%. The clonotype was recovered from a woman under 40 in good health. Sequencing input: naive CD8+ T cells sorted from blood. The chain links TRBV18 to TRBJ2-7; tentative D call: TRBD2 (5 bases). The CDR3 DNA sequence: TGTGCCAGCTCGCAGGACTGGGGTCGCGAGCAGTACTTC. This sequence encodes CASSQDWGREQYF.